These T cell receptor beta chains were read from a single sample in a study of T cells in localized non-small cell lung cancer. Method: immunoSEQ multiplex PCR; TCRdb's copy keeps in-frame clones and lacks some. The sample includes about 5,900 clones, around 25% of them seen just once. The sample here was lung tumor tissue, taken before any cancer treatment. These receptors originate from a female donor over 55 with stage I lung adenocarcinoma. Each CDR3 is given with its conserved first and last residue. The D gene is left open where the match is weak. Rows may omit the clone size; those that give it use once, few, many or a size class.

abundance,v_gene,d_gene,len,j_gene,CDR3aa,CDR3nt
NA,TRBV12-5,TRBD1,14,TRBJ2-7,CASALGGSPTEQYF,TGTGCTAGTGCCTTAGGGGGCAGCCCAACGGAGCAGTACTTC
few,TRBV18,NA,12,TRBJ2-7,CASSHGTYEQYF,TGTGCCAGCTCACACGGGACCTACGAGCAGTACTTC
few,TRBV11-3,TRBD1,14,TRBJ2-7,CASSYGTATGEQYF,TGTGCCAGCAGCTACGGGACAGCCACTGGCGAGCAGTACTTC
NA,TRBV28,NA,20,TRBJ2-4,CASSFPRQEVKNRAKNIQYF,TGTGCCAGCAGTTTTCCCCGACAGGAAGTGAAGAATCGCGCCAAAAACATTCAGTACTTC
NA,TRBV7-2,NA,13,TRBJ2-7,CASSQGYSDEQYF,TGTGCCAGCAGCCAGGGATACAGCGACGAGCAGTACTTC
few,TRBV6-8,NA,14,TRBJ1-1,CASSYGGTNTEAFF,TGTGCCAGCAGTTACGGGGGAACCAACACTGAAGCTTTCTTT
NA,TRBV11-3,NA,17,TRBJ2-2,CASSFSLGRSNTGELFF,TGTGCCAGCAGCTTTTCTTTGGGCAGGAGCAACACCGGGGAGCTGTTTTTT
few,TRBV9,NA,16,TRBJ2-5,CASSRFYGRGQETQYF,TGTGCCAGCAGCCGTTTTTACGGGCGGGGCCAAGAGACCCAGTACTTC
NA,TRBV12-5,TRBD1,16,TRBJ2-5,CASSSPHRGSQETQYF,TGTGCCAGTTCTTCCCCCCACAGGGGATCCCAAGAGACCCAGTACTTC
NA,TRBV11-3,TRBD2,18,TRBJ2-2,CASSSGLAGGPSTGELFF,TGTGCCAGCAGCTCGGGACTAGCGGGAGGGCCGTCCACCGGGGAGCTGTTTTTT
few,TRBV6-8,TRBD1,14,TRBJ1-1,CASSPHRGNTEAFF,TGTGCCAGCAGTCCACACAGGGGGAACACTGAAGCTTTCTTT